This passage covers 29 T cell receptor beta chains from one sample sequenced in a study of CD8 T cells in ankylosing spondylitis. TCRdb re-called the 5' RACE reads through MiXCR, storing one row per CDR3 protein. The sample has nearly 250,000 distinct CDR3 sequences; under 35% are singletons. Sequencing used blood, either unsorted or a sorted T cell fraction (not recorded which). Every receptor here comes from a male donor with ankylosing spondylitis or in good health (not recorded which).

Only a few counts were recorded for this clonotype. This chain uses TRBV29-1 with TRBJ2-7; possible D gene TRBD1, 5 bases. V dropped 7 bases and J dropped 7 bases, with 14 bases sitting between them. The CDR3 is made up of 11 amino acids. In germline, CDR1 is SQVTM, CDR2 ANQGSEA. The DNA for the CDR3 is TGCAGCGGGGGCGTGTCAGAAGAGCAGTACTTC. Its translation: CSGGVSEEQYF.

This clonotype was found a few times. The chain links TRBV10-3 to TRBJ2-1; tentative D call: TRBD1 (6 bases). The CDR3 contains 14 residues. Per the germline V gene, CDR1 is ENHRY and CDR2 is SYGVKD. Trimming left V 6 bases short and J 3 bases short, with 12 bases between. CDR3 sequence reads: CAIRQGNDYNEQFF. The DNA of the CDR3 is TGTGCCATCAGACAGGGTAACGACTACAATGAGCAGTTCTTC.

V gene TRBV6-1 combines with J gene TRBJ2-5; 8 nucleotides align to TRBD2. From germline, CDR1 is MNHNS and CDR2 SASEGT. This CDR3 has 16 amino acids. The junction had 10 bases not matched to a gene; V was cut back by 2 bases and J by 5 bases. CDR3: CASSESAGGAAETQYF. In DNA, the CDR3 is TGTGCCAGCAGTGAATCGGCGGGAGGTGCGGCGGAGACCCAGTACTTC.

V and J are TRBV6-4 and TRBJ1-1, with D unresolved. This CDR3 has 14 amino acids. The germline gives CDR1 MRHNA, CDR2 SNTAGT. Between the trimmed V and J ends, which lost 0 bases and 8 bases, there was a span of 13 bases. CDR3 bases: TGTGCCAGCAGTGACTCGAGTTGGGGATTCGAAGCTTTCTTT. Protein: CASSDSSWGFEAFF.

This rearrangement joins TRBV29-1 to TRBJ2-3, with TRBD1 identical over 10 bases. The CDR3 extends over 12 amino acids. From germline, CDR1 is SQVTM and CDR2 ANQGSEA. J lost 6 bases, V lost 6 bases, and 3 bases had no gene match. The CDR3 DNA follows: TGCAGCGTGGACAGGGGGGAGGATACGCAGTATTTT. This encodes CSVDRGEDTQYF.

This rearrangement joins TRBV4-1 to TRBJ2-5, with unresolved D. The CDR3 is 14 residues long. Germline V gene sequence: CDR1 MGHRA, CDR2 YSYEKL. V shed 0 bases and J shed 4 bases, with 9 bases lying between them. The CDR3 DNA follows: TGCGCCAGCAGCCAAGATGGCCGCGGAGAGACCCAGTACTTC. Encoded protein: CASSQDGRGETQYF.

This clonotype turned up a few times. The V gene is TRBV5-1, the J gene TRBJ2-1; D is unresolved. Germline V gene sequence: CDR1 SGHRS, CDR2 YFSETQ. The germline V and J ends were trimmed by 2 bases and 8 bases, with 14 bases remaining between them. This CDR3 has 14 residues. The CDR3 coding sequence is TGCGCCAGCAGCTTCGAAGCAGGAAACGATGAGCAGTTCTTC. It is translated as CASSFEAGNDEQFF.

V usage is TRBV15 and J usage is TRBJ2-3; no definite D call. Per the germline V gene, CDR1 is LNHNV and CDR2 is YYDKDF (reference sequence). The CDR3 totals 16 residues. Trimming left V 0 bases short and J 0 bases short, with 10 bases between. In DNA form, the CDR3 reads TGTGCCACCAGCAGAGATTCTAAGGGTAGCACAGATACGCAGTATTTT. Translation gives CATSRDSKGSTDTQYF. Full variable domain (missing parts from reference TRBV15 and TRBJ2-3): DAMVIQNPRYQVTQFGKPVTLSCSQTLNHNVMYWYQQKSSQAPKLLFHYYDKDFNNEADTPDNFQSRRPNTSFCFLDIRSPGLGDTAMYLCATSRDSKGSTDTQYFGPGTRLTVL.

The V call is TRBV5-1, the J call TRBJ2-2, with D unclear. The V gene's germline CDR1 is SGHRS and CDR2 YFSETQ. The V end lost 4 bases, the J end lost 4 bases, and 14 bases lay between the germline ends. The CDR3 length is 15 residues. CDR3 bases: TGCGCCAGCAGCCCCGTCGTTGACCCCACCGGGGAGCTGTTTTTT. Translating gives CASSPVVDPTGELFF. The variable domain in full, completed from reference TRBV5-1 and TRBJ2-2, reads KAGVTQTPRYLIKTRGQQVTLSCSPISGHRSVSWYQQTPGQGLQFLFEYFSETQRNKGNFPGRFSGRQFSNSRSEMNVSTLELGDSALYLCASSPVVDPTGELFFGEGSRLTVL.

A single count supports this clonotype. The V gene is TRBV7-8, the J gene TRBJ1-5, with D maybe TRBD1 (5 bases). Looked up from germline, CDR1 is SGHVS and CDR2 is FQNEAQ. V was cut by 1 base and J by 6 bases, with 10 bases left in between. The CDR3 is 14 amino acids. The DNA for the CDR3 is TGTGCCAGCAGCTTAGGAGGGGCCACTCAGCCCCAGCATTTT. Translation: CASSLGGATQPQHF.

The chain combines TRBV27 with TRBJ2-3, with 7 bases lining up with TRBD2. This CDR3 is 14 amino acids long. J lost 6 bases, V lost 2 bases, and 5 bases had no gene match. CDR1 is MNHEY, CDR2 SMNVEV, per germline (reference sequence). CDR3 sequence reads: CASSLGLVGDTQYF. CDR3 sequence (DNA): TGTGCCAGCAGTTTAGGACTAGTAGGGGATACGCAGTATTTT.

This clonotype was picked up a small number of times. The chain's CDR3 is CSVATLGEKLFF. The CDR3 region has the DNA TGCAGCGTTGCGACCCTTGGGGAAAAACTGTTTTTT. V gene TRBV29-1 combines with J gene TRBJ1-4; no clear D. The V gene's germline CDR1 is SQVTM and CDR2 ANQGSEA. V was clipped by 4 bases and J by 8 bases, with 11 bases between them. This CDR3 has 12 residues.

The chain joins TRBV20-1 to TRBJ2-2; D remains unclear. V was trimmed by 1 base and J by 7 bases, leaving 10 bases between them. Germline values: CDR1 DFQATT, CDR2 SNEGSKA (reference sequence). This CDR3 is built from 13 residues. The CDR3 nucleotides read TGCAGTGCTAGAGCATTGTTGAACGGGGAGCTGTTTTTT. This sequence encodes CSARALLNGELFF.

This chain joins TRBV27 and TRBJ1-1, with D unclear. The germline CDR1 and CDR2 sequences are MNHEY and SMNVEV (reference sequence). With 7 bases removed from V and 4 bases from J, the gap between germline ends came to 13 bases. The CDR3 has 13 residues. This CDR3 reads CASKGIFSTEAFF. The CDR3 nucleotides are TGTGCCAGCAAAGGGATTTTTTCCACTGAAGCTTTCTTT.

This chain uses TRBV12-3 or TRBV12-4 with TRBJ2-5; D possibly corresponds to TRBD2 (6 bases). Trimming cost V 8 bases and J 4 bases, with 14 bases left between them. The CDR3 consists of 13 residues. The DNA of the CDR3 is TGTGCCAGCGGGGCGGGGTTCGGAGAGACCCAGTACTTC. Encoded protein: CASGAGFGETQYF.

The sample holds a few counts of this clonotype. V is TRBV20-1 and J is TRBJ1-1; D not resolved. CDR3 length equals 13 residues. From germline, CDR1 is DFQATT and CDR2 SNEGSKA (reference sequence). The V and J ends lost 6 bases and 1 base respectively, with 12 bases between them. The CDR3 spells CSANRRENTEAFF. The DNA of the CDR3 is TGCAGTGCCAATCGACGGGAGAACACTGAAGCTTTCTTT.

This clonotype was counted between two and nine times. The chain links TRBV29-1 to TRBJ2-1; weak D call: TRBD1 (5 bases). The CDR3 sequence is 16 residues long. Germline lookup yields CDR1 SQVTM and CDR2 ANQGSEA. Between the trimmed V and J ends, which lost 2 bases and 0 bases, there was a span of 14 bases. The CDR3: CSVEKIQGNSYNEQFF. The CDR3 nucleotides read TGCAGCGTTGAAAAGATCCAGGGTAACTCCTACAATGAGCAGTTCTTC.

The chain has TRBV7-9 and TRBJ1-1, with 9 bases aligning to TRBD1. This CDR3 region has 15 residues. V lost 4 bases to trimming and J lost 5 bases; unmatched junction nucleotides: 8. The V gene's germline CDR1 is SEHNR and CDR2 FQNEAQ (reference sequence). The CDR3 protein is CASSSAGTGRTEAFF. The CDR3 coding sequence is TGTGCCAGCAGCTCAGCCGGGACAGGGCGAACTGAAGCTTTCTTT.

The chain recombines TRBV6-5 with TRBJ2-7; TRBD1 is a possible D gene (7 bases). The germline V gene has CDR1 MNHEY and CDR2 SVGAGI. The CDR3 has 16 amino acids. V was cut by 4 bases and J by 1 base, with 17 bases left in between. CDR3 in amino acids: CASSLFGSGGSYEQYF. CDR3 nucleotide sequence: TGTGCCAGCAGTTTGTTCGGTTCAGGGGGGTCCTACGAGCAGTACTTC.

This clonotype was seen a handful of times. The chain is built from TRBV6-1 and TRBJ1-6, with 7 bases fitting TRBD1. Trimming took 6 bases from V and 7 from J; bases not matched to a gene: 6. The CDR3 consists of 14 residues. Per the germline V gene, CDR1 is MNHNS and CDR2 is SASEGT. The CDR3, as DNA: TGTGCCAGCAGCCTGGGACAGCCGAATTCACCCCTCCACTTT. It encodes CASSLGQPNSPLHF.

This clonotype was counted between two and nine times. The rearrangement joins TRBV12-3 or TRBV12-4 to TRBJ1-3, with D possibly being TRBD1 (5 bases). V was cut by 3 bases and J by 2 bases, with 11 bases left in between. The CDR3 is made up of 15 amino acids. CDR3 DNA: TGTGCCAGCAGTTTTGGCAGGGTGGCTGGAAACACCATATATTTT. It is translated as CASSFGRVAGNTIYF.

The chain has TRBV7-9 and TRBJ2-7; TRBD2 matches at 10 bases. The CDR3 sequence is 17 residues long. Germline CDR1 reads SEHNR; CDR2 reads FQNEAQ (reference sequence). V lost 4 bases, J lost 1 base, and 10 bases stayed unmatched. The chain's CDR3 is CASSSKGTTSGSYEQYF. CDR3 nucleotides: TGTGCCAGCAGCTCCAAAGGCACGACTAGCGGGTCCTACGAGCAGTACTTC.

The chain uses TRBV12-3 or TRBV12-4 and TRBJ2-7; D ambiguous. This CDR3 region has 13 residues. V lost 6 bases and J lost 7, with 16 bases in between. The CDR3 loop reads CASSHGQGMEQYF. CDR3 nucleotide sequence: TGTGCCAGCAGCCACGGGCAAGGGATGGAGCAGTACTTC.

The chain carries TRBV4-1 and TRBJ2-5, with D possibly TRBD2 on 6 matching bases. V was pared by 0 bases and J by 6 bases, with 11 bases between. The germline V gene has CDR1 MGHRA and CDR2 YSYEKL. This CDR3 is 14 amino acids long. CDR3 amino acids: CASSQDVGRKTQYF. CDR3 DNA sequence: TGCGCCAGCAGCCAAGATGTAGGGAGGAAGACCCAGTACTTC.

This clonotype appeared a few times. The rearrangement joins TRBV5-6 to TRBJ2-3; D remains unclear. Per germline, CDR1 SGHDT and CDR2 YYEEEE. The V end was cut by 3 bases, the J end by 6 bases, with 8 bases between. The CDR3 extends over 12 amino acids. CDR3 in amino acids: CASSSRWDTQYF. CDR3 DNA: TGTGCCAGCAGCTCCCGGTGGGATACGCAGTATTTT.

V is TRBV20-1 and J is TRBJ2-1; perhaps TRBD2 as D (5 bases). The germline gives CDR1 DFQATT, CDR2 SNEGSKA (reference sequence). This CDR3 region has 13 residues. The V end lost 3 bases, the J end lost 4 bases, and 10 bases lay between the germline ends. The CDR3 DNA is TGCAGTGCTAGTTTGGGAGAATACAATGAGCAGTTCTTC. The encoded protein is CSASLGEYNEQFF.

This clonotype was recorded a few times. The chain couples TRBV29-1 to TRBJ1-1; 7 bases agree with TRBD1. Trimming at V came to 5 bases and at J to 7 bases, leaving 10 bases not matched to a gene. The length of the CDR3 is 13 residues. Germline V CDR1 and CDR2: SQVTM, ANQGSEA. As DNA, the CDR3 is TGCAGCGTTTGGGTAGGGACAGAAGATGAAGCTTTCTTT. Protein product: CSVWVGTEDEAFF.

In its sample, this clonotype was seen once. Germline is not matched at one junction end, which may reflect a read error. V is TRBV7-7 and J is TRBJ2-1, with a tentative D call TRBD2 (7 bases). The germline CDR1 and CDR2 sequences are SSHAT and FNYEAQ (reference sequence). The CDR3 consists of 14 residues. The CDR3 loop is CASSLGGVGSEQFF. The DNA for the CDR3 is TGTGCTAGCAGCTTAGGGGGGGTGGGGTCTGAGCAGTTCTTC.

This rearrangement joins TRBV27 to TRBJ1-5; D ambiguous. With 6 bases removed from V and 6 bases from J, the gap between germline ends came to 12 bases. Per germline, CDR1 MNHEY and CDR2 SMNVEV (reference sequence). The CDR3 has 13 residues. CDR3 sequence: CASSFGWGQPQHF. CDR3 in DNA: TGTGCCAGCAGCTTCGGTTGGGGTCAGCCCCAGCATTTT.